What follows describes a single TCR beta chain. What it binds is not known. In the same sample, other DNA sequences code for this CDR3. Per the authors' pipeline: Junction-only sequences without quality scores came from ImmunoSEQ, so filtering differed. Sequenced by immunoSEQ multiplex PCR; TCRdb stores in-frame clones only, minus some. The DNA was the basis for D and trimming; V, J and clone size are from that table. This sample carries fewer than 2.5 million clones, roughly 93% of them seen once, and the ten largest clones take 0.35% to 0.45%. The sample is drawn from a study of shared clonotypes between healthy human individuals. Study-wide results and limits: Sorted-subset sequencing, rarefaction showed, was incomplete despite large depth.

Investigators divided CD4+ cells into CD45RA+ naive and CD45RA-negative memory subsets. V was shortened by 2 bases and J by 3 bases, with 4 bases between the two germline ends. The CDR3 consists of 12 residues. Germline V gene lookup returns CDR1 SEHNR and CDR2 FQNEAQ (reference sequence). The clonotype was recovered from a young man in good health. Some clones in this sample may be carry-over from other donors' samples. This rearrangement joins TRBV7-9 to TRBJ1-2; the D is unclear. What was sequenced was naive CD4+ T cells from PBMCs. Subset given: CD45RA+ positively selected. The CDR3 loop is CASSLQDYGYTF. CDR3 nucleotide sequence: TGTGCCAGCAGCTTACAGGACTATGGCTACACCTTC. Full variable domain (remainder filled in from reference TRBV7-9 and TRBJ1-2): DTGVSQNPRHKITKRGQNVTFRCDPISEHNRLYWYRQTLGQGPEFLTYFQNEAQLEKSRLLSDRFSAERPKGSFSTLEIQRTEQGDSAMYLCASSLQDYGYTFGSGTRLTVV.